Following are 31 T cell receptor beta chains from one sample sequenced in a study of blood T cells in healthy people across ages. Alongside a J-beta primer mix, a sample-barcoded 5' primer served in a second PCR lasting roughly 6 to 11 cycles. TCRdb reprocessed the 5' RACE reads with MiXCR, giving one entry per CDR3 protein. Of over a million distinct CDR3 sequences detected, 40% to 50% appear once; the ten largest clones hold 18%. The sequencing input was blood. The source of these receptors is a woman in her sixties in good health.

This clonotype turned up a few times. This chain connects TRBV4-1 to TRBJ2-5; 7 bases agree with TRBD2. Germline V gene sequence: CDR1 MGHRA, CDR2 YSYEKL. J was trimmed by 3 bases and V by 2 bases; bases with no gene match: 12. The CDR3 is 17 amino acids. The CDR3 nucleotides are TGCGCCAGCAGCCAAACAAAAAGCGGGACTTACAAAGAGACCCAGTACTTC. This sequence encodes CASSQTKSGTYKETQYF.

This clonotype was counted only a few times. This chain uses TRBV27 with TRBJ2-1; D tentatively reads TRBD1 or TRBD2 (5 bases each). The CDR3 contains 14 residues. The germline V gene has CDR1 MNHEY and CDR2 SMNVEV (reference sequence). Trimming removed 2 bases at V and 7 bases at J, with 12 bases between. This CDR3 is CASSLVGTANEQFF. The CDR3 DNA is TGTGCCAGCAGTTTAGTGGGGACGGCGAATGAGCAGTTCTTC.

This chain connects TRBV27 to TRBJ2-3; a weak D match, TRBD2 (5 bases). Trimming removed 6 bases from V and 6 bases from J, with 10 bases in between. The germline V gene has CDR1 MNHEY and CDR2 SMNVEV (reference sequence). This CDR3 comprises 12 residues. CDR3 nucleotide sequence: TGTGCCAGCAGGATGCCGGGGGATACGCAGTATTTT. Its protein product is CASRMPGDTQYF.

In this sample, this clonotype turned up a few times. The CDR3 region has the DNA TGTGCCACCAGCAGAGAAGACAGGGATGTTAGTGGCTACACCTTC. This translates into CATSREDRDVSGYTF. This chain uses TRBV15 with TRBJ1-2; 7 bases agree with TRBD1. Unmatched junction bases numbered 8, after V lost 0 bases and J lost 7 bases. The CDR3 length is 15 residues. Germline V CDR1 and CDR2: LNHNV, YYDKDF (reference sequence).

The DNA for the CDR3 is TGTGCCAGCACCGACAGGGGGACAGGCCGGTACAATGAGCAGTTCTTC. It specifies CASTDRGTGRYNEQFF. This chain connects TRBV27 to TRBJ2-1; 9 nucleotides match TRBD1. The germline V gene encodes CDR1 MNHEY and CDR2 SMNVEV (reference sequence). The length of the CDR3 is 16 residues. V lost 7 bases to trimming and J lost 4 bases; unmatched junction nucleotides: 11.

This clonotype was recorded only once. A read error is likely, as this CDR3 ends without the conserved phenylalanine or tryptophan. This CDR3 reads CASSLGVAPYNEQFL. The CDR3 coding sequence is TGTGCCAGCAGTTTGGGTGTAGCCCCCTACAATGAGCAGTTCTTG. This chain connects TRBV28 to TRBJ2-1; no clear D. CDR1 MDHEN and CDR2 SYDVKM come from the germline V gene. Trimming left V 3 bases short and J 2 bases short, with 11 bases between. The CDR3 consists of 15 residues.

This clonotype occurred a few times. The chain joins TRBV6-5 to TRBJ2-7, with TRBD2 matching 10 bases. Germline CDR1 MNHEY, CDR2 SVGAGI. With 7 bases clipped from V and 6 bases from J, the junction kept 15 bases outside the gene matches. The CDR3 loop spans 16 amino acids. The CDR3 sequence is CASTPNRLAGVGEQYF. CDR3 DNA: TGTGCCAGCACCCCAAATCGGCTAGCGGGAGTAGGCGAGCAGTACTTC.

The chain has TRBV6-5 and TRBJ2-1; D is perhaps TRBD1 (6 bases). The CDR3 runs 15 residues. Germline V CDR1 and CDR2: MNHEY, SVGAGI. V shed 2 bases and J shed 7 bases, with 15 bases lying between them. CDR3 DNA: TGTGCCAGCAGTTACCTCCCCAGGGGTTCAAATGAGCAGTTCTTC. It codes for CASSYLPRGSNEQFF.

The V call is TRBV5-6, the J call TRBJ2-5; possible D gene TRBD2, 6 bases. This CDR3 is built from 15 residues. CDR1 and CDR2 from the germline V gene are SGHDT and YYEEEE. With 3 bases removed from V and 4 bases from J, the gap between germline ends came to 16 bases. The CDR3 loop reads CASSSTGDLGETQYF. The CDR3 nucleotides read TGTGCCAGCAGCTCCACCGGGGACTTAGGAGAGACCCAGTACTTC.

The chain has TRBV13 and TRBJ2-4; the match to TRBD1 covers 9 bases. Germline-derived CDR1 and CDR2 are PRHDT and FYEKMQ (reference sequence). The CDR3 is 15 amino acids. The V and J ends lost 6 bases and 1 base, in that order; junction bases with no gene match: 4. CDR3 sequence (DNA): TGTGCCAGCAGAACCGGGACAGGGGCCAAAAACATTCAGTACTTC. As protein: CASRTGTGAKNIQYF.

V is TRBV20-1 and J is TRBJ2-7; maybe TRBD2 (5 bases). The V gene's germline CDR1 is DFQATT and CDR2 SNEGSKA (reference sequence). The length of the CDR3 is 14 residues. The V and J ends lost 0 bases and 4 bases respectively, with 13 bases between them. The chain's CDR3 is CSARDFRGVYEQYF. Written as DNA, the CDR3 is TGCAGTGCTAGAGATTTTCGGGGAGTGTACGAGCAGTACTTC.

In this sample, this clonotype turned up once. This chain uses TRBV7-9 with TRBJ1-2; possibly TRBD1 for D (5 bases). V was trimmed by 5 bases and J by 3 bases, leaving 13 bases between them. The CDR3 contains 14 residues. Germline V CDR1 and CDR2: SEHNR, FQNEAQ (reference sequence). As DNA, the CDR3 is TGTGCCAGCAGCGCATCCGGGACCCACTATGGCTACACCTTC. This translates into CASSASGTHYGYTF.

The V gene is TRBV30, the J gene TRBJ1-1, with 9 bases identical to TRBD1. The CDR3 is made up of 14 amino acids. V shed 7 bases, J shed 5 bases, and the junction held 11 bases outside the gene matches. CDR1 and CDR2 (germline): GTSNPN, SVGIG (reference sequence). The CDR3 here is CASTPGTGWTEAFF. The CDR3, as DNA: TGTGCCTCCACCCCTGGGACAGGGTGGACTGAAGCTTTCTTT.

The chain couples TRBV20-1 to TRBJ1-2; D possibly corresponds to TRBD1 (6 bases). CDR3 size: 15 residues. V lost 0 bases and J lost 5, with 16 bases in between. Germline lookup yields CDR1 DFQATT and CDR2 SNEGSKA (reference sequence). The CDR3 DNA is TGCAGTGCTAGAGATGGGACAAGAGTTGATTATGGCTACACCTTC. This gives the protein CSARDGTRVDYGYTF.

V and J are TRBV6-2 or TRBV6-3 and TRBJ2-2, with TRBD2 identical over 8 bases. Trimming at V came to 0 bases and at J to 0 bases, leaving 9 bases not matched to a gene. CDR1 MNHEY and CDR2 SVGEGT come from the germline V gene. This CDR3 region has 19 residues. The CDR3 DNA follows: TGTGCCAGCAGTTACTCACTTGCGGGAGGAACAACGAACACCGGGGAGCTGTTTTTT. It yields the protein CASSYSLAGGTTNTGELFF.

In this sample, this clonotype turned up a few times. The V call is TRBV4-2, the J call TRBJ2-3, with D possibly matching TRBD2 (6 bases). V lost 2 bases to trimming and J lost 4 bases, with 13 bases between them. Per germline, CDR1 LGHNA and CDR2 YNFKEQ. The CDR3 totals 15 residues. Here the CDR3 DNA reads TGTGCCAGCAGCCAACACCATAGGGAGGCAGATACGCAGTATTTT. Protein sequence: CASSQHHREADTQYF.

With regard to this clonotype: At one of its ends the junction is not consistent with the germline gene, which may arise from a read error. The chain has TRBV6-5 and TRBJ1-1, with D perhaps TRBD1 (6 bases). The germline V gene encodes CDR1 MNHEY and CDR2 SVGAGI. The CDR3 extends over 15 amino acids. The DNA of the CDR3 is TGTGCCAGCAGTTATACAGGGAAGGTTGGCACTAAAGCTTTCTTT. It yields the protein CASSYTGKVGTKAFF.

CDR3 amino acids: CASSPRQGPNTEAFF. The CDR3 DNA sequence: TGTGCCAGCAGCCCAAGACAGGGGCCGAACACTGAAGCTTTCTTT. The chain combines TRBV7-9 with TRBJ1-1, with 8 bases matching TRBD1. CDR3 length: 15 residues. J was trimmed by 1 base and V by 5 bases; bases with no gene match: 6. The germline CDR1 and CDR2 sequences are SEHNR and FQNEAQ (reference sequence). The whole variable domain, remainder taken from reference TRBV7-9 and TRBJ1-1, is DTGVSQNPRHKITKRGQNVTFRCDPISEHNRLYWYRQTLGQGPEFLTYFQNEAQLEKSRLLSDRFSAERPKGSFSTLEIQRTEQGDSAMYLCASSPRQGPNTEAFFGQGTRLTVV.

The V and J genes are TRBV14 and TRBJ2-3, with 8 bases aligning to TRBD1. Germline V CDR1 and CDR2: SGHDN, FVKESK. The CDR3 is 14 amino acids. The trim removed 3 bases at V and 6 bases at J, leaving 5 bases unmatched. CDR3 bases: TGTGCCAGCAGCCAGATGACAGGGGTGGATACGCAGTATTTT. Its protein product is CASSQMTGVDTQYF.

The chain combines TRBV10-1 with TRBJ2-7, with D unclear. Germline V lookup: CDR1 WNHNN, CDR2 SYGVQD (reference sequence). Trimming left V 4 bases short and J 5 bases short, with 18 bases between. This CDR3 has 15 amino acids. CDR3 amino acids: CASSVRGLGRNEQYF. CDR3 coding DNA: TGCGCCAGCAGTGTACGTGGGCTAGGACGAAACGAGCAGTACTTC.

This clonotype was picked up a small number of times. The chain uses TRBV20-1 and TRBJ2-1; 12 bases map to TRBD2. The CDR3 is 20 residues long. V trimming: 0 bases; J trimming: 3 bases; junction bases outside the gene matches: 15. Germline CDR1 is DFQATT and CDR2 is SNEGSKA (reference sequence). The CDR3 loop reads CSAREPLETSGRQLYNEQFF. The CDR3 coding sequence is TGCAGTGCTAGAGAGCCCCTCGAGACTAGCGGGAGACAACTCTACAATGAGCAGTTCTTC.

The chain employs TRBV6-1 and TRBJ1-1; tentative D call: TRBD1 (5 bases). The CDR3 is made up of 13 amino acids. Trimming cost V 4 bases and J 6 bases, with 12 bases left between them. Germline V gene sequence: CDR1 MNHNS, CDR2 SASEGT. The CDR3 sequence: CASSATGEAEAFF. CDR3 nucleotide sequence: TGTGCCAGCAGTGCCACAGGCGAGGCTGAAGCTTTCTTT.

This clonotype was counted many times. CDR3 protein: CASSQDGGDRAQETQYF. In DNA, the CDR3 is TGTGCCAGCAGCCAAGATGGGGGGGACAGGGCCCAAGAGACCCAGTACTTC. The genes are TRBV3-1 and TRBJ2-5, with 9 bases matching TRBD1. The germline CDR1 and CDR2 sequences are LGHDT and YNNKEL (reference sequence). Trimming took 0 bases from V and 1 from J; bases not matched to a gene: 6. The CDR3 has 17 amino acids.

The V call is TRBV11-2, the J call TRBJ2-1; D possibly matches TRBD1 or TRBD2 (5 bases each). Germline V gives CDR1 SGHAT, CDR2 FQNNGV. The CDR3 consists of 15 residues. Deletions cut 0 bases from V and 4 bases from J, with 10 bases between. CDR3 coding DNA: TGTGCCAGCAGCTTAGATGGGACGGAGTACAATGAGCAGTTCTTC. Translated, it gives CASSLDGTEYNEQFF.

The chain uses TRBV16 and TRBJ2-1, with 11 bases matching TRBD1. This CDR3 is built from 16 residues. The V gene's germline CDR1 is KGHSY and CDR2 FQNENV. With V trimmed by 4 bases and J by 2 bases, 4 bases remained unmatched. CDR3 nucleotide sequence: TGTGCCAGCAGCCCCGGGACAGGGGGGCCCTACAATGAGCAGTTCTTC. Translating it yields CASSPGTGGPYNEQFF. Full variable domain (rest looked up from reference TRBV16 and TRBJ2-1): GEEVAQTPKHLVRGEGQKAKLYCAPIKGHSYVFWYQQVLKNEFKFLISFQNENVFDETGMPKERFSAKCLPNSPCSLEIQATKLEDSAVYFCASSPGTGGPYNEQFFGPGTRLTVL.

The chain has TRBV20-1 and TRBJ2-7; 7 positions agree with TRBD1. Germline V gives CDR1 DFQATT, CDR2 SNEGSKA (reference sequence). With V trimmed by 0 bases and J by 7 bases, 12 bases remained unmatched. The CDR3 runs 15 residues. The CDR3 DNA reads TGCAGTGCTAGAGATCGGGACAGACCTTACAATGAGCAGTACTTC. As protein: CSARDRDRPYNEQYF.

The chain combines TRBV7-8 with TRBJ1-2, with D possibly TRBD1 on 5 matching bases. The CDR3 covers 14 residues. Trimming cost V 4 bases and J 4 bases, with 13 bases left between them. CDR1 SGHVS and CDR2 FQNEAQ come from the germline V gene. CDR3 coding DNA: TGTGCCAGCAGCTCCGCAGGGTCCGCCTATGGCTACACCTTC. As protein: CASSSAGSAYGYTF.

This chain connects TRBV9 to TRBJ2-7; 7 nucleotides match TRBD2. Trimming took 4 bases from V and 2 from J; bases not matched to a gene: 6. Germline assignment: CDR1 SGDLS and CDR2 YYNGEE. This CDR3 spans 14 amino acids. CDR3 DNA sequence: TGTGCCAGCAGCCCTAGCGGACAAACCTACGAGCAGTACTTC. Amino acid sequence: CASSPSGQTYEQYF.

This clonotype was counted only a few times. V and J are TRBV12-3 or TRBV12-4 and TRBJ1-5; 12 bases line up with TRBD1. The CDR3 has 18 residues. The V gene end was trimmed by 5 bases and the J gene end by 4 bases; junction bases not matched to a gene: 12. CDR3 loop: CASSPRGTGGPENQPQHF. CDR3 bases: TGTGCCAGCAGTCCAAGAGGGACAGGGGGCCCGGAAAATCAGCCCCAGCATTTT.

This chain joins TRBV3-1 and TRBJ2-7; 9 bases are a match to TRBD1. The ends lost 4 bases at V and 5 bases at J; junction bases unmatched: 9. CDR1 and CDR2 (germline): LGHDT, YNNKEL (reference sequence). CDR3 size: 15 residues. This CDR3 is CASSLKGTGWNEQYF. The CDR3 DNA reads as TGTGCCAGCAGCCTAAAGGGGACAGGGTGGAACGAGCAGTACTTC.

The chain has TRBV19 and TRBJ2-7, with TRBD1 as a possible D gene (5 bases). Germline V gene data show CDR1 as LNHDA and CDR2 as SQIVND (reference sequence). Trimming left V 10 bases short and J 6 bases short, with 22 bases between. CDR3 length equals 14 residues. The CDR3 is CATSVGISRAEQYF. CDR3 DNA sequence: TGTGCCACCTCCGTAGGCATCTCCAGGGCCGAGCAGTACTTC. Combining the CDR3 with reference TRBV19 and TRBJ2-7 gives the whole variable domain DGGITQSPKYLFRKEGQNVTLSCEQNLNHDAMYWYRQDPGQGLRLIYYSQIVNDFQKGDIAEGYSVSREKKESFPLTVTSAQKNPTAFYLCATSVGISRAEQYFGPGTRLTVT.